The 13 T cell receptor beta chains below come from one sample, sequenced in a study of T cell repertoires in cytomegalovirus infection. Each CDR3 protein gets one entry after TCRdb re-called the reads with MiXCR. The sample holds around 570,000 distinct CDR3 sequences; almost 40% are singletons and the top ten take about 48%. For these TCRs, the target antigens are not known. Specimen: cultured PBMCs, collected from culture after CMV antigen stimulation. The receptors shown here come from a human donor in good health (CMV status not recorded). Some clones in this sample may be carry-over from other donors' samples.

The rearrangement uses TRBV7-2 and TRBJ2-7; D is perhaps TRBD2 (7 bases). V was shortened by 8 bases and J by 3 bases, with 14 bases between the two germline ends. Germline CDR1 is SGHTA and CDR2 is FQGNSA. This CDR3 has 13 amino acids. The CDR3 sequence is CASGRRGGYEQYF. The CDR3 DNA sequence: TGTGCCAGCGGGAGGAGGGGGGGCTACGAGCAGTACTTC.

The chain links TRBV20-1 to TRBJ2-4; the D is unclear. The V gene lost 3 bases and the J gene lost 0 bases, with 12 bases spanning the gap. The germline CDR1 and CDR2 sequences are DFQATT and SNEGSKA (reference sequence). CDR3 length: 15 amino acids. Here the CDR3 reads CSASPAGVAKNIQYF. CDR3 bases: TGCAGTGCTAGTCCGGCTGGGGTAGCCAAAAACATTCAGTACTTC.

This clonotype was seen a handful of times. The rearrangement uses TRBV4-2 and TRBJ1-6; TRBD1 agrees at 7 bases. The V and J ends lost 4 bases and 6 bases, in that order; junction bases with no gene match: 12. The germline gives CDR1 LGHNA, CDR2 YNFKEQ. This CDR3 spans 17 amino acids. DNA of the CDR3: TGTGCCAGCAGCCTCCACGCTCCCGGGACAGCTAATTCACCCCTCCACTTT. Amino acids: CASSLHAPGTANSPLHF.

The chain uses TRBV12-3 or TRBV12-4 and TRBJ1-1; no firm D call. Trimming shortened V by 3 bases and J by 5 bases, and 10 bases separated the two germline ends. This CDR3 is 13 amino acids long. The CDR3 is CASSFEGGTEAFF. The CDR3, as DNA: TGTGCCAGCAGTTTCGAGGGTGGGACTGAAGCTTTCTTT.

This clonotype showed up just a few times. The rearrangement joins TRBV5-4 to TRBJ2-2; no clear D. There are 15 residues in the CDR3. V shed 1 base and J shed 3 bases, with 10 bases lying between them. Germline CDR1 reads SGHNT; CDR2 reads YYREEE (reference sequence). The CDR3 is CASSLNPTDTGELFF. CDR3 DNA: TGTGCCAGCAGCTTGAACCCGACCGACACCGGGGAGCTGTTTTTT.

The V gene is TRBV7-6, the J gene TRBJ2-7; D not certain. The germline V gene encodes CDR1 SGHVS and CDR2 FNYEAQ. V was trimmed by 2 bases and J by 5 bases, leaving 13 bases between them. This CDR3 comprises 14 residues. For the CDR3, the DNA is TGTGCCAGCAGCTTATTACAGATTAACGACGAGCAGTACTTC. It is translated as CASSLLQINDEQYF. The full variable domain, with the rest looked up from reference TRBV7-6 and TRBJ2-7, is GAGVSQSPRYKVTKRGQDVALRCDPISGHVSLYWYRQALGQGPEFLTYFNYEAQQDKSGLPNDRFSAERPEGSISTLTIQRTEQRDSAMYRCASSLLQINDEQYFGPGTRLTVT.

In the case of this clonotype: Compared with germline, one end of the junction differs, possibly owing to a read error. V and J are TRBV4-1 and TRBJ2-6; tentatively, D is TRBD2 (7 bases). Germline loops: CDR1 MGHRA, CDR2 YSYEKL. CDR3 length: 16 residues. CDR3 in amino acids: CASSQEMVAGANVLAF. The CDR3, as DNA: TGCGCCAGCAGCCAAGAAATGGTCGCGGGGGCCAACGTCCTGGCTTTC.

This clonotype was detected only a few times. This chain uses TRBV5-4 with TRBJ2-1, with 7 bases identical to TRBD2. Per the germline V gene, CDR1 is SGHNT and CDR2 is YYREEE (reference sequence). V was clipped by 2 bases and J by 0 bases; unmatched bases: 8. The CDR3 extends over 17 amino acids. The CDR3 region is CASSLGSGESSYNEQFF. As DNA, the CDR3 is TGTGCCAGCAGCTTAGGAAGCGGGGAGAGCTCCTACAATGAGCAGTTCTTC.

This chain joins TRBV6-2 or TRBV6-3 and TRBJ2-7; D gene unclear. In germline, CDR1 is MNHEY, CDR2 SVGEGT. With 8 bases removed from V and 4 bases from J, the gap between germline ends came to 12 bases. The CDR3 consists of 12 residues. The DNA for the CDR3 is TGTGCCAGCCGCTCGGACCGTTACGAGCAGTACTTC. Translated, it gives CASRSDRYEQYF.

This clonotype has ten or more counts. The V call is TRBV7-8, the J call TRBJ1-1, with a possible D match to TRBD1 (6 bases). CDR3 length: 13 residues. V was trimmed by 5 bases and J by 5 bases, leaving 12 bases between them. Germline loops: CDR1 SGHVS, CDR2 FQNEAQ. This CDR3 is CASSLPRGTEAFF. The CDR3 DNA follows: TGTGCCAGCAGCCTCCCCAGGGGAACTGAAGCTTTCTTT.

The J gene is TRBJ2-7, the V gene TRBV28, with D unclear. Trimming shortened V by 3 bases and J by 4 bases, and 7 bases separated the two germline ends. The CDR3 extends over 12 amino acids. Germline loops: CDR1 MDHEN, CDR2 SYDVKM. The CDR3: CASSFFEYEQYF. DNA for the CDR3: TGTGCCAGCAGTTTTTTCGAGTACGAGCAGTACTTC.

This chain links TRBV15 with TRBJ2-2; D not resolved. CDR1 and CDR2 (germline): LNHNV, YYDKDF (reference sequence). The CDR3 is 13 amino acids. Trimming removed 0 bases at V and 2 bases at J, with 1 base between. CDR3 in amino acids: CATSRENTGELFF. In nucleotides, the CDR3 is TGTGCCACCAGCAGAGAAAACACCGGGGAGCTGTTTTTT.

The V and J genes are TRBV7-9 and TRBJ1-1; 10 positions agree with TRBD1. This CDR3 spans 14 amino acids. V shed 5 bases and J 4 bases; nucleotides not matched to a gene: 4. Per the germline V gene, CDR1 is SEHNR and CDR2 is FQNEAQ (reference sequence). The CDR3, as DNA: TGTGCCAGCAGCATGTGGGACAGGGGCACTGAAGCTTTCTTT. Translating gives CASSMWDRGTEAFF.